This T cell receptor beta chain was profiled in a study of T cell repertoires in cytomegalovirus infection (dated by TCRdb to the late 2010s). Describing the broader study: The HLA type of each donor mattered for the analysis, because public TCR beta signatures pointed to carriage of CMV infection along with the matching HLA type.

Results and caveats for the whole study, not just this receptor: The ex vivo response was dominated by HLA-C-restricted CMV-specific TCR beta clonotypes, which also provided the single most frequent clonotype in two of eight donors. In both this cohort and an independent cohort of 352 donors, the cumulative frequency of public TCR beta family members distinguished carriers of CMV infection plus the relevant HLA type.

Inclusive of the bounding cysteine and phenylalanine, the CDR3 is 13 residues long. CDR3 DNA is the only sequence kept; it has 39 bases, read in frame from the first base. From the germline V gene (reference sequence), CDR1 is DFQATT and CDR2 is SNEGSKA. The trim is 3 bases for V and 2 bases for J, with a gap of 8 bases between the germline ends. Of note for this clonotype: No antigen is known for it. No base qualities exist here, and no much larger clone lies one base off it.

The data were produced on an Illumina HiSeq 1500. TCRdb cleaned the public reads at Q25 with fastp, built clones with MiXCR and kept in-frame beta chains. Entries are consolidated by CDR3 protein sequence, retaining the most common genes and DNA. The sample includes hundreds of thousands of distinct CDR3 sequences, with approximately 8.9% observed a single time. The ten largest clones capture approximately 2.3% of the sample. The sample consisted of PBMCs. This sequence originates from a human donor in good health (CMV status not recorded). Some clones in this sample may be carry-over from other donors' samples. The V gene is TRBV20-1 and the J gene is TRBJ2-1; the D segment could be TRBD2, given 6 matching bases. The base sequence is TGCAGTGCTAGCGGGGGTCCCTACAATGAGCAGTTCTTC. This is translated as CSASGGPYNEQFF.